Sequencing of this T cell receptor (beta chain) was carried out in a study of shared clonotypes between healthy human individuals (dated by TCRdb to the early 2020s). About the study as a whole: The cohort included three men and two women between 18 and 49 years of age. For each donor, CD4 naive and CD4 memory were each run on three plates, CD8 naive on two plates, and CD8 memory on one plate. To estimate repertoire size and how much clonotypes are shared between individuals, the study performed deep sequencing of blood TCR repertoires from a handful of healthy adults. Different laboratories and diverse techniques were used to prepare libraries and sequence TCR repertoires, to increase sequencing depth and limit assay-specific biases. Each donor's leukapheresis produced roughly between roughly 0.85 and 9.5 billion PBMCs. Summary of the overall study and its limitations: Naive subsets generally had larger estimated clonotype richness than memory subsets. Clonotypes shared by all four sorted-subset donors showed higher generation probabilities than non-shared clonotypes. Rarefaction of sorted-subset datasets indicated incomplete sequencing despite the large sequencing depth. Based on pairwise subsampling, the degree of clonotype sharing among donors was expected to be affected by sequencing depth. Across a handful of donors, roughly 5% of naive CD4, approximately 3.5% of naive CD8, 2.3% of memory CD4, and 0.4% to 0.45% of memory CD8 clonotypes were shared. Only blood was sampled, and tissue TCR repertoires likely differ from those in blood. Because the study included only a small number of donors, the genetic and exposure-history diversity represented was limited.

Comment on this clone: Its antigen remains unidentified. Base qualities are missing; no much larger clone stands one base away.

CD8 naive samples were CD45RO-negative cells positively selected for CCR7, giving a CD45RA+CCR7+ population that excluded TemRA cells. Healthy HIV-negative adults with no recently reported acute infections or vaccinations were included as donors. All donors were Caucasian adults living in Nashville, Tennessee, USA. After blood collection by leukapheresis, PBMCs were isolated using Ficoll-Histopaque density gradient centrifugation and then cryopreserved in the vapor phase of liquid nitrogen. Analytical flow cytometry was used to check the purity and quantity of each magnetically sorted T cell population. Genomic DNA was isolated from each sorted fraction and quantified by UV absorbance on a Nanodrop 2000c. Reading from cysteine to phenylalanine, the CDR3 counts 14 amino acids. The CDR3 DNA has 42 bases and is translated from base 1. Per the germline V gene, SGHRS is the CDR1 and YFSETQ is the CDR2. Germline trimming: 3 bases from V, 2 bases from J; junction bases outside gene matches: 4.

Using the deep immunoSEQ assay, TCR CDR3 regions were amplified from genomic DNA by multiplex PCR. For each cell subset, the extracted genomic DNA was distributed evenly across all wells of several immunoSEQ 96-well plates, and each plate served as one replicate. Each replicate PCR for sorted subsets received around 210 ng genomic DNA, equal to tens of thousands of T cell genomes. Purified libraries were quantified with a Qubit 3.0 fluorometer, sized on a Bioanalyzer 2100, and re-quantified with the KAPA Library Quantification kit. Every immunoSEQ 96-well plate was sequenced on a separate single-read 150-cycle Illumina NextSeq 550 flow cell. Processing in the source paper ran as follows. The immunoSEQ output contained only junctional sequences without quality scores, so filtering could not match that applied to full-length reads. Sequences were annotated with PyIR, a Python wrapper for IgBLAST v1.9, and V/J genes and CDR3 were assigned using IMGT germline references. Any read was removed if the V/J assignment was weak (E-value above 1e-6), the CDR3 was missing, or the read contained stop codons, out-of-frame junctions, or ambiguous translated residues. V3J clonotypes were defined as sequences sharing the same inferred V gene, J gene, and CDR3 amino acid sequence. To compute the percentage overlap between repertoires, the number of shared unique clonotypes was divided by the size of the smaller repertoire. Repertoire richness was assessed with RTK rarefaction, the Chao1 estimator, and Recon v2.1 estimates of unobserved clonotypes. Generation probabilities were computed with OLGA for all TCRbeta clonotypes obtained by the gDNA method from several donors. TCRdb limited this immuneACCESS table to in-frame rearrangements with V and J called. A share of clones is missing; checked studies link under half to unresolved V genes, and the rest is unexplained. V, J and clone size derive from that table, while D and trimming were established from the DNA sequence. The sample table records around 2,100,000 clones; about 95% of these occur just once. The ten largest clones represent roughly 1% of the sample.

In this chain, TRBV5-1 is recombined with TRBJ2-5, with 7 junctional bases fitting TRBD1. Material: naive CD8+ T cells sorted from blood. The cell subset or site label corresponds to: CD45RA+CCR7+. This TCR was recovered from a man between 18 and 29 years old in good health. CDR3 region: CASSSQGQQETQYF. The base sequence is TGCGCCAGCAGCTCCCAGGGACAGCAAGAGACCCAGTACTTC.